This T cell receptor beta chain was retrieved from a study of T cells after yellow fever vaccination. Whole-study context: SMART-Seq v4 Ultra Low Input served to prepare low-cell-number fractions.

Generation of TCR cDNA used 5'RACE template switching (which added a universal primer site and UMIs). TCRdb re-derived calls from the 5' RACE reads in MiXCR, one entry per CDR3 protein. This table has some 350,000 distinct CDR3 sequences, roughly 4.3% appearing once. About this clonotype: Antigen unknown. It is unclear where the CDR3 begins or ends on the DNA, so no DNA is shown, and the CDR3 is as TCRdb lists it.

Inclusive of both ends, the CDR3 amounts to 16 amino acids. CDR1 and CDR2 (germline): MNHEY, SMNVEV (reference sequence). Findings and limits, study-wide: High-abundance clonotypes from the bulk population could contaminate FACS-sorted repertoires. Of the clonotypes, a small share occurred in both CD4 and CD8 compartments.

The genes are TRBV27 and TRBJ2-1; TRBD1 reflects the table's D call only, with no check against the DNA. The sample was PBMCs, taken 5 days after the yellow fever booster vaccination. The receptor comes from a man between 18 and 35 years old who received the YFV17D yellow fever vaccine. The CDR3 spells CASSSSPGQVPGEQFF.